This is a list of T cell receptor beta chains from one sample in a study of cytomegalovirus exposure and HLA in healthy donors. Produced via immunoSEQ multiplex PCR; TCRdb's table is partial and in-frame only. The repertoire holds some 130,000 clones, with roughly 73% as singletons. The sequenced material came from PBMCs. These receptors came from a male donor in good health and CMV-seronegative. Both conserved end residues are part of each CDR3. Expanded clones are given a class, and other clones once, few, many or no size at all.

v_gene | abundance | CDR3aa
TRBV6-6 | . | CASSSGQGLGEQYF
TRBV18 | . | CASSPLQGNEKLFF
TRBV5-1 | . | CASSLGKVGTEGSPLHF
TRBV6-5 | . | CASSYGRDWEQYF
TRBV7-9 | once | CSSSLSGQPNYGYTF
TRBV19 | . | CASSILRGRGPLQETQYF
TRBV5-1 | . | CASNLVQPGYEQYF
TRBV7-6 | few | CASSSGTGTYYEQYF
TRBV7-2 | few | CASSIYRDGYTF
TRBV5-3 | few | CARSLGLAGEQYF
TRBV7-8 | . | CASSLEQGMGIGEKLFF
TRBV15 | . | CATSGQGWTEAFF
TRBV11-2 | . | CASRLISGGITDTQYF
TRBV15 | . | CATSRVRYRDEQYF
TRBV6-1 | . | CASGSTSGVGETQYF
TRBV7-2 | . | CASSLNGRGVNEKLFF
TRBV30 | . | CAWSAQGPGELFF
TRBV5-1 | . | CASSLDGTGGFYEQYF
TRBV7-8 | . | CASSLVFPSTAPLHF
TRBV7-7 | . | CASSRTGIRETQYF
TRBV19 | . | CASSTSGGTQYF
TRBV18 | . | CASSPARDFYGYTF
TRBV29-1 | . | CSVEGGDRRYDEQFF
TRBV5-4 | few | CASSPGGTGNEKLFF
TRBV6-1 | . | CASKSFATNEKLFF
TRBV10-3 | . | CAITRRLAGGESTDTQYF
TRBV19 | . | CASRDRGFNEKLFF
TRBV2 | . | CASRQPGETQYF
TRBV11-2 | . | CASSLAEDTDTQYF